Listed here are 23 T cell receptor beta chains from one sample, sequenced in a study of blood T cell repertoires in COVID-19. Assay: immunoSEQ multiplex PCR; the TCRdb copy retains only in-frame clones and omits some. The table has over 200,000 clones, about nine tenths seen once. The sample taken for sequencing was peripheral blood. Receptor source: a woman aged 55 to 70 with acute or convalescent COVID-19.

The chain joins TRBV6-5 to TRBJ1-5; no firm D call. V lost 8 bases, J lost 2 bases, and 10 bases lay in between. Germline-derived CDR1 and CDR2 are MNHEY and SVGAGI. The CDR3 is made up of 13 amino acids. The DNA for the CDR3 is TGTGCCAGCCGACTATCGGGCAATCAGCCCCAGCATTTT. Protein: CASRLSGNQPQHF.

The V gene is TRBV24-1, the J gene TRBJ2-1, with 10 bases that match TRBD1. CDR1 is KGHDR and CDR2 is SFDVKD in the germline V gene. With 3 bases clipped from V and 1 base from J, the junction kept 2 bases outside the gene matches. This CDR3 has 16 residues. CDR3 coding DNA: TGTGCCACCAGTGATCGACAGGGGGCATCCTACAATGAGCAGTTCTTC. Its translation: CATSDRQGASYNEQFF.

DNA for the CDR3: TGTGCTAGTGGTGCCACCAGAAGCTCTGGAAACACCATATATTTT. It yields the protein CASGATRSSGNTIYF. This chain joins TRBV12-5 and TRBJ1-3; no firm D call. Between the trimmed V and J ends, which lost 5 bases and 0 bases, there was a span of 11 bases. Germline CDR1 LGHNT, CDR2 FRNRAP. This CDR3 comprises 15 residues. Complete variable domain (other parts from reference TRBV12-5 and TRBJ1-3): DARVTQTPRHKVTEMGQEVTMRCQPILGHNTVFWYRQTMMQGLELLAYFRNRAPLDDSGMPKDRFSAEMPDATLATLKIQPSEPRDSAVYFCASGATRSSGNTIYFGEGSWLTVV.

The chain combines TRBV27 with TRBJ1-1; D is unresolved. Germline CDR1 MNHEY, CDR2 SMNVEV (reference sequence). V was pared by 3 bases and J by 0 bases, with 5 bases between. The CDR3 runs to 13 residues. CDR3 protein: CASSFRVNTEAFF. The CDR3 nucleotides are TGTGCCAGCAGTTTTCGGGTGAACACTGAAGCTTTCTTT.

This clone occurred once. The chain carries TRBV9 and TRBJ2-7; a weak D match, TRBD1 (5 bases). This CDR3 spans 14 amino acids. Germline V gene data show CDR1 as SGDLS and CDR2 as YYNGEE. Deletions cut 0 bases from V and 3 bases from J, with 10 bases between. The CDR3 nucleotides are TGTGCCAGCAGCGTAGTTCCCGACAGCTACGAGCAGTACTTC. It specifies CASSVVPDSYEQYF.

The gene calls are TRBV25-1 and TRBJ2-3; D is undetermined. The CDR3 is 15 amino acids. CDR1 and CDR2 (germline): MGHDK, SYGVNS. V lost 7 bases to trimming and J lost 0 bases, with 14 bases between them. The chain's CDR3 is CASTPHPVSTDTQYF. The CDR3 DNA reads as TGTGCCAGCACCCCCCATCCGGTCAGCACAGATACGCAGTATTTT.

J is TRBJ2-7 and V is TRBV6-2 or TRBV6-3; no reliable D call. The CDR3 runs to 11 residues. The V end was cut by 5 bases, the J end by 3 bases, with 5 bases between. Per germline, CDR1 MNHEY and CDR2 SVGEGT. The CDR3 here is CASSNSYEQYF. In nucleotides, the CDR3 is TGTGCCAGCAGTAACAGCTACGAGCAGTACTTC.

The chain couples TRBV27 to TRBJ1-6, with TRBD1 as a possible D gene (5 bases). Trimming took off 5 bases at V and 5 bases at J, with 16 bases between the two ends. This CDR3 has 16 amino acids. CDR1 is MNHEY, CDR2 SMNVEV, per germline (reference sequence). The CDR3 nucleotides are TGTGCCAGCAGTCTCGGCGCGGGGCTGAATAATTCACCCCTCCACTTT. It yields the protein CASSLGAGLNNSPLHF.

The chain links TRBV24-1 to TRBJ2-1; 10 bases fit TRBD2. Germline V gene lookup returns CDR1 KGHDR and CDR2 SFDVKD. Germline trimming cut 3 bases from V and 0 bases from J; bases unmatched to any gene: 13. The CDR3 extends over 20 amino acids. CDR3 bases: TGTGCCACCAGTGATCTGATAGGAGCGGGGGGGCACCGCTCCTACAATGAGCAGTTCTTC. Amino acid sequence: CATSDLIGAGGHRSYNEQFF.

CDR3 bases: TGCAGCGTTGACCCCACCTCGGGAACCGGGGAGCTGTTTTTT. Encoded protein: CSVDPTSGTGELFF. The rearrangement links TRBV29-1 to TRBJ2-2; perhaps TRBD2 as D (5 bases). Per germline, CDR1 SQVTM and CDR2 ANQGSEA. Trimming took 3 bases from V and 5 from J, leaving 13 bases between them. The CDR3 length is 14 residues.

The CDR3 region is CASSHVGGGQETQYF. Here the CDR3 DNA reads TGTGCCAGCAGCCACGTGGGGGGGGGCCAAGAGACCCAGTACTTC. The chain combines TRBV7-6 with TRBJ2-5; 7 bases fit TRBD2. V was pared by 5 bases and J by 1 base, with 7 bases of the junction left unmatched. CDR1 and CDR2 from the germline V gene are SGHVS and FNYEAQ. The CDR3 is 15 residues long.

The chain couples TRBV10-2 to TRBJ1-4, with TRBD1 matching over 9 bases. Germline assignment: CDR1 WSHSY and CDR2 SAAADI. V shed 4 bases, J shed 7 bases, and the junction held 4 bases outside the gene matches. The CDR3 is 14 residues long. CDR3 DNA sequence: TGCGCCAGCAGTGGAGGGACAGGGTTTGAAAAACTGTTTTTT. Protein: CASSGGTGFEKLFF.

The chain uses TRBV15 and TRBJ2-7, with a tentative D call TRBD2 (5 bases). The germline V and J ends were trimmed by 6 bases and 4 bases, with 7 bases remaining between them. The CDR3 consists of 11 residues. Germline CDR1 reads LNHNV; CDR2 reads YYDKDF (reference sequence). CDR3 loop: CATSRGYEQYF. In DNA form, the CDR3 reads TGTGCCACCAGTCGAGGGTACGAGCAGTACTTC.

The chain recombines TRBV6-5 with TRBJ2-7, with 12 bases that match TRBD1. V trimming: 4 bases; J trimming: 4 bases; junction bases outside the gene matches: 5. The CDR3 has 15 residues. Germline CDR1 is MNHEY and CDR2 is SVGAGI. CDR3 coding DNA: TGTGCCAGCAGTTCCGGGACAGGGGGCCGTTACGAGCAGTACTTC. Protein: CASSSGTGGRYEQYF.

This chain links TRBV3-1 (or the pseudogene TRBV3-2) with TRBJ2-3, with no clear D. The CDR3 is 13 residues long. Trimming took 6 bases from V and 2 from J, leaving 9 bases between them. Germline CDR1 reads LGHDT; CDR2 reads YNNKEL (reference sequence). CDR3 sequence: CASRQLLTDTQYF. The CDR3 DNA follows: TGTGCCAGCAGGCAACTACTCACAGATACGCAGTATTTT.

Regarding this clone: The sample has other DNA sequences that encode this CDR3 too. This chain joins TRBV18 and TRBJ2-5, with D maybe TRBD2 (5 bases). There are 13 residues in the CDR3. Trimming removed 2 bases at V and 1 base at J, with 5 bases between. In germline, CDR1 is KGHSH, CDR2 LQKENI. CDR3: CASSPGLQETQYF. In DNA, the CDR3 is TGTGCCAGCTCACCAGGACTCCAAGAGACCCAGTACTTC.

The chain recombines TRBV14 with TRBJ2-3; D is possibly TRBD1 (5 bases). Between the trimmed V and J ends, which lost 1 base and 2 bases, there was a span of 16 bases. This CDR3 spans 17 amino acids. Germline values: CDR1 SGHDN, CDR2 FVKESK. The CDR3 nucleotides are TGTGCCAGCAGCCAAGGGTGGGGCACTTCACTCACAGATACGCAGTATTTT. Its translation is CASSQGWGTSLTDTQYF.

The gene calls are TRBV12-3 or TRBV12-4 and TRBJ1-2; 8 nucleotides line up with TRBD1. The CDR3 contains 13 residues. J gave up 3 bases and V 6 bases, and 3 bases lay outside the gene matches. DNA of the CDR3: TGTGCCAGCAGAAAGACAGGGGACTATGGCTACACCTTC. Translation gives CASRKTGDYGYTF.

The J gene is TRBJ2-2, the V gene TRBV19; 7 nucleotides align to TRBD1. The CDR3 is 17 amino acids. In germline, CDR1 is LNHDA, CDR2 SQIVND (reference sequence). V gave up 5 bases and J gave up 0 bases; unmatched junction bases: 9. The CDR3 DNA is TGTGCCAGTAGTCCTCGACAGGGTCTTGCGAACACCGGGGAGCTGTTTTTT. Its translation is CASSPRQGLANTGELFF.

The chain links TRBV5-1 to TRBJ2-1; no definite D call. Trimming removed 0 bases at V and 3 bases at J, with 7 bases between. The CDR3 has 14 residues. The germline gives CDR1 SGHRS, CDR2 YFSETQ. DNA for the CDR3: TGCGCCAGCAGCTTGGACCCTATCTACAATGAGCAGTTCTTC. It translates to CASSLDPIYNEQFF.

This sequence joins TRBV6-5 and TRBJ1-3; 10 nucleotides line up with TRBD1. CDR1 is MNHEY and CDR2 is SVGAGI in the germline V gene. V was clipped by 6 bases and J by 7 bases; unmatched bases: 6. The CDR3 consists of 14 residues. The DNA for the CDR3 is TGTGCCAGCAGACCTCGGACAGGGGGTAACACCATATATTTT. It is translated as CASRPRTGGNTIYF.

The CDR3 is CATSRAGSVQNAFF. The CDR3 bases are TGTGCCACCAGCAGAGCGGGTTCCGTTCAGAACGCTTTCTTT. The chain has TRBV15 and TRBJ1-1; D is unclear. Trimming shortened V by 1 base and J by 11 bases, and 17 bases separated the two germline ends. The CDR3 length is 14 residues. The germline CDR1 and CDR2 sequences are LNHNV and YYDKDF (reference sequence).

V and J are TRBV28 and TRBJ1-2; D not certain. The CDR3 covers 13 residues. The V gene lost 3 bases and the J gene lost 8 bases, with 13 bases spanning the gap. Germline lookup yields CDR1 MDHEN and CDR2 SYDVKM. CDR3 nucleotide sequence: TGTGCCAGCAGTTTCATGGCCAAACGAGGCTACACCTTC. This codes for CASSFMAKRGYTF.